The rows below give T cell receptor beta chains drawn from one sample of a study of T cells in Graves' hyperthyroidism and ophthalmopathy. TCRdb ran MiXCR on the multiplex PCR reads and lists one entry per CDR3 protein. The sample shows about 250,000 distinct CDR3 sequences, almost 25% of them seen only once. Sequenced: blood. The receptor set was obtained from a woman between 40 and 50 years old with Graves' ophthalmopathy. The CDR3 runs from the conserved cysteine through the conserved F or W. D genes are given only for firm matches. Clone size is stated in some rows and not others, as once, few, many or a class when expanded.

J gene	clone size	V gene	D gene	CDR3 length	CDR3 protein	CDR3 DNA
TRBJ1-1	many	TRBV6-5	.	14	CASSLARSNTEAFF	TGTGCCAGCAGTTTGGCCCGGTCGAACACTGAAGCTTTCTTT
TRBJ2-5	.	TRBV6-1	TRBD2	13	CASKGLAGETQYF	TGTGCCAGCAAGGGGCTAGCGGGAGAGACCCAGTACTTC
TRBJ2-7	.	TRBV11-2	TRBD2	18	CASSPRGLAGLSPDEQYF	TGTGCCAGCAGCCCCAGAGGACTAGCGGGTCTATCCCCAGACGAGCAGTACTTC
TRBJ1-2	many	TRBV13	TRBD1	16	CASSQGQGSFNYGYTF	TGTGCCAGCAGCCAGGGACAGGGTTCATTTAACTATGGCTACACCTTC
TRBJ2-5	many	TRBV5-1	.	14	CASSFRGDTETQYF	TGCGCCAGCAGCTTCAGGGGGGATACGGAGACCCAGTACTTC
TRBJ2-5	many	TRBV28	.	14	CASSLIGGFGTQYF	TGTGCCAGCAGTTTAATCGGGGGATTCGGGACCCAGTACTTC
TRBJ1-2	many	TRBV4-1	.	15	CASSQVSGQTYGYTF	TGCGCCAGCAGCCAAGTAAGTGGACAGACGTATGGCTACACCTTC
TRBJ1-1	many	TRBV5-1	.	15	CASSLVGSMNTEAFF	TGCGCCAGCAGCTTGGTGGGCAGCATGAACACTGAAGCTTTCTTT
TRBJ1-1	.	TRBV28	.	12	CASSSVGVDAFF	TGTGCCAGCAGCTCAGTAGGGGTCGACGCTTTCTTT
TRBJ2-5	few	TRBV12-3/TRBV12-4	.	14	CASSLSRDGETQYF	TGTGCCAGCAGTTTGTCGCGGGATGGAGAGACCCAGTACTTC
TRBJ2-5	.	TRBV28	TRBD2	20	CASSLFGRTSGGEPQETQYF	TGTGCCAGCAGTTTATTCGGCCGGACTAGCGGGGGGGAACCCCAAGAGACCCAGTACTTC
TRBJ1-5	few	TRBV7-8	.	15	CASSNGIVGSQPQHF	TGTGCCAGCAGCAACGGGATAGTGGGGAGTCAGCCCCAGCATTTT
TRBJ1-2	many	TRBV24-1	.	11	CATSEGGGYTF	TGTGCCACCAGCGAGGGCGGGGGCTACACCTTC
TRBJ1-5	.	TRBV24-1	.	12	CATSVDNQPQHF	TGTGCCACCAGTGTGGACAATCAGCCCCAGCATTTT
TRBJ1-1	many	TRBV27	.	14	CASSLKTRGTEAFF	TGTGCCAGCAGTTTAAAGACCCGAGGGACTGAAGCTTTCTTT
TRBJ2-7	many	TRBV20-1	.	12	CSAAGFSYEQYF	TGCAGTGCCGCGGGGTTCTCCTACGAGCAGTACTTC
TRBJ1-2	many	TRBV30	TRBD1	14	CAWSVSGGNYGYTF	TGTGCCTGGAGTGTTTCAGGGGGCAACTATGGCTACACCTTC
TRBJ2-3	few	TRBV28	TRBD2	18	CASSSGWAGAYDSDTQYF	TGTGCCAGCAGTTCGGGCTGGGCGGGAGCCTATGACTCAGATACGCAGTATTTT
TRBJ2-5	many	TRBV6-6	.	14	CASSYSRVEGTQYF	TGTGCCAGCAGTTATTCTCGTGTGGAAGGGACCCAGTACTTC
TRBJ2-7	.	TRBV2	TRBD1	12	CASRTGLYEQYF	TGTGCCAGCAGGACAGGGCTCTACGAGCAGTACTTC
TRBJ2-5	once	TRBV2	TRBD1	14	CASRRDRGGETQYF	TGTGCCAGCAGACGGGACAGGGGAGGGGAGACACAGTACTTC
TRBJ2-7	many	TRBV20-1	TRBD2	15	CSASDGAGASYEQYF	TGCAGTGCTAGCGATGGGGCGGGAGCCTCCTACGAGCAGTACTTC
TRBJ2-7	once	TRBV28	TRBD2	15	CASSQAGALSYEQYF	TGTGCCAGCAGTCAAGCGGGGGCCCTGAGCTACGAGCAGTACTTC
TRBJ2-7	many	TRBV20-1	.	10	CSANPREQYF	TGCAGTGCTAATCCCCGAGAGCAGTACTTC
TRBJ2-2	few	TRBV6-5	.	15	CASRAGTANTGELSF	TGTGCCAGCAGAGCCGGGACTGCGAACACCGGGGAGCTGTCTTTT
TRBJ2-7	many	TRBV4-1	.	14	CASSHAAPRSEQYF	TGCGCCAGCAGCCATGCGGCTCCACGCAGCGAGCAGTACTTC
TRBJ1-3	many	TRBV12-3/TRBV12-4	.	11	CASSSPRGAIF	TGTGCCAGCAGCTCGCCCCGGGGGGCCATTTTT
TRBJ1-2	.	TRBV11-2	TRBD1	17	CASSLSGTGGSGDGYTF	TGTGCCAGCAGCTTATCAGGGACAGGGGGCAGCGGAGATGGCTACACCTTC
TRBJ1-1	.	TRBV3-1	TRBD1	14	CASSHGTGGGEAFF	TGTGCCAGCAGCCACGGGACAGGGGGAGGTGAAGCTTTCTTT
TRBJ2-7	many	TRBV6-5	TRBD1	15	CASRPRDRSSYEQYF	TGTGCCAGCAGACCCCGGGACAGGAGCTCCTACGAGCAGTACTTC
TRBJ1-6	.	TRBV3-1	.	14	CASSPGVDNSPLHF	TGTGCCAGCAGCCCAGGGGTAGATAATTCACCCCTCCACTTT
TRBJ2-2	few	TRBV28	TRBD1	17	CASRPIGGAVGTGELFF	TGTGCCAGCAGGCCCATAGGGGGCGCGGTGGGCACCGGGGAGCTGTTTTTT
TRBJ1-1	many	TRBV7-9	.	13	CASSFGAGAEAFF	TGTGCCAGCAGCTTTGGAGCAGGGGCTGAAGCTTTCTTT
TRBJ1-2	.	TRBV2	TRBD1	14	CASNLLGTGKGYTF	TGTGCCAGCAATCTCCTAGGGACAGGAAAAGGCTACACCTTC
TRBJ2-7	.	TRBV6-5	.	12	CASSYSKGEQYF	TGTGCCAGCAGTTACTCGAAGGGCGAGCAGTACTTC
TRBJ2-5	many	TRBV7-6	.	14	CASSLEVGQETQYF	TGTGCCAGCAGCTTAGAAGTGGGACAAGAGACCCAGTACTTC
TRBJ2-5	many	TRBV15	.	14	CATSIGPGEETQYF	TGTGCCACCAGCATAGGCCCAGGAGAAGAGACCCAGTACTTC
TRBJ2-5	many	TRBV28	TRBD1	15	CASSSLGQGAETQYF	TGTGCCAGCAGCAGCCTCGGGCAGGGGGCGGAGACCCAGTACTTC
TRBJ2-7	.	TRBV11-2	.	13	CASSLGGSLEQYF	TGTGCCAGCAGCTTAGGAGGGTCCCTCGAGCAGTACTTC
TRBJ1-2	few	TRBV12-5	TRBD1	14	CASGRGQGLVGYTF	TGTGCTAGTGGCCGAGGACAGGGGCTGGTCGGCTACACCTTC
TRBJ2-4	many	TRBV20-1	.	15	CSARDPQGGKNIQYF	TGCAGTGCTAGAGATCCCCAGGGGGGGAAAAACATTCAGTACTTC
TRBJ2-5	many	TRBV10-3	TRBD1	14	CAISDWDRDKTQYF	TGTGCCATCAGTGATTGGGACAGGGACAAGACCCAGTACTTC
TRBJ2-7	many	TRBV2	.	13	CASSGLSSYEQYF	TGTGCCAGCTCCGGACTCTCTAGCTACGAGCAGTACTTC
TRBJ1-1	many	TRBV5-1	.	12	CASSSGEALLYF	TGCGCCAGCAGCTCAGGGGAGGCACTCCTTTACTTT
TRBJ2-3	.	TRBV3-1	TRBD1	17	CASSQIPGQVSTDTQYF	TGTGCCAGCAGCCAAATACCGGGACAGGTAAGCACAGATACGCAGTATTTT
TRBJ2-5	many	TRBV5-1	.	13	CASSWDGRETQYF	TGCGCCAGCAGCTGGGACGGCCGGGAGACCCAGTACTTC
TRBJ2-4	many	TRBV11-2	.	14	CASSLLPGLGIQYF	TGTGCCAGCAGCTTGCTCCCGGGACTGGGCATTCAGTACTTC